One sample yielded the 19 T cell receptor beta chains listed below, sequenced in a study of blood T cell repertoires in COVID-19. The data were produced by immunoSEQ multiplex PCR, yet TCRdb's version contains in-frame clones alone and is incomplete. The sample yields around 94,000 clones, approximately 86% seen once. The sequenced material came from peripheral blood. The receptors stem from a man in his fifties or sixties with active or convalescent COVID-19.

The chain carries TRBV2 and TRBJ2-3; TRBD2 matches at 9 bases. J gave up 1 base and V 2 bases, and 4 bases lay outside the gene matches. CDR1 and CDR2 (germline): SNHLY, FYNNEI. CDR3 size: 16 residues. The CDR3 protein is CASSESAGGRTDTQYF. The DNA of the CDR3 is TGTGCCAGCAGTGAAAGCGCGGGGGGGCGCACAGATACGCAGTATTTT. Based on the CDR3 plus reference TRBV2 and TRBJ2-3, the full variable domain is EPEVTQTPSHQVTQMGQEVILRCVPISNHLYFYWYRQILGQKVEFLVSFYNNEISEKSEIFDDQFSVERPDGSNFTLKIRSTKLEDSAMYFCASSESAGGRTDTQYFGPGTRLTVL.

This chain joins TRBV18 and TRBJ1-2; 7 bases match TRBD1. Germline V gene sequence: CDR1 KGHSH, CDR2 LQKENI. V lost 2 bases, J lost 0 bases, and 6 bases stayed unmatched. The CDR3 has 16 residues. The CDR3 sequence: CASSPLSDRSNYGYTF. The CDR3 DNA follows: TGTGCCAGCTCACCATTATCGGACAGGTCTAACTATGGCTACACCTTC. Full variable domain (remainder filled in from reference TRBV18 and TRBJ1-2): NAGVMQNPRHLVRRRGQEARLRCSPMKGHSHVYWYRQLPEEGLKFMVYLQKENIIDESGMPKERFSAEFPKEGPSILRIQQVVRGDSAAYFCASSPLSDRSNYGYTFGSGTRLTVV.

V and J are TRBV13 and TRBJ2-1, with TRBD2 as a possible D gene (7 bases). Trimming took off 6 bases at V and 4 bases at J, with 16 bases between the two ends. The CDR3 runs to 15 residues. Germline CDR1 and CDR2: PRHDT and FYEKMQ (reference sequence). The CDR3 here is CASRDPGGPYNEQFF. The CDR3 DNA reads as TGTGCCAGCAGAGACCCCGGGGGGCCTTACAATGAGCAGTTCTTC.

The V gene is TRBV6-2 or TRBV6-3, the J gene TRBJ2-7; no reliable D call. Germline-derived CDR1 and CDR2 are MNHEY and SVGEGT. This CDR3 spans 16 amino acids. V lost 2 bases and J 3 bases, leaving 17 bases between the germline ends. The CDR3 is CASSYALALISYEQYF. The CDR3 DNA reads TGTGCCAGCAGTTACGCTCTCGCCTTAATCAGCTACGAGCAGTACTTC.

The chain joins TRBV9 to TRBJ2-5; tentatively, D is TRBD2 (7 bases). Germline-derived CDR1 and CDR2 are SGDLS and YYNGEE. V was pared by 4 bases and J by 4 bases, with 17 bases between. CDR3 size: 15 residues. Here the CDR3 DNA reads TGTGCCAGCAGCCCCCCGAGGGGGGGAATAGAGACCCAGTACTTC. Amino acids: CASSPPRGGIETQYF.

This clone appeared once. The V call is TRBV19, the J call TRBJ2-7; no definite D call. The germline V gene has CDR1 LNHDA and CDR2 SQIVND (reference sequence). Between the trimmed V and J ends, which lost 7 bases and 3 bases, there was a span of 16 bases. CDR3 length equals 14 residues. In DNA form, the CDR3 reads TGTGCCAGTAATAATTATCTATCCGACTACGAGCAGTACTTC. Protein: CASNNYLSDYEQYF.

The chain uses TRBV12-3 or TRBV12-4 and TRBJ1-2; the match to TRBD1 covers 8 bases. The length of the CDR3 is 12 residues. V lost 7 bases to trimming and J lost 8 bases; unmatched junction nucleotides: 6. CDR3 sequence: CASNDRGGGYTF. For the CDR3, the DNA is TGTGCCAGCAACGACAGGGGAGGAGGCTACACCTTC.

The rearrangement uses TRBV30 and TRBJ2-5; D is perhaps TRBD1 (5 bases). CDR3 length equals 12 residues. V lost 2 bases to trimming and J lost 7 bases, with 11 bases between them. Germline V gene lookup returns CDR1 GTSNPN and CDR2 SVGIG (reference sequence). The CDR3 loop is CAWSSQGGTQYF. The CDR3, as DNA: TGTGCCTGGAGTTCCCAGGGCGGGACCCAGTACTTC. The full variable domain, its missing parts supplied by reference TRBV30 and TRBJ2-5, is SQTIHQWPATLVQPVGSPLSLECTVEGTSNPNLYWYRQAAGRGLQLLFYSVGIGQISSEVPQNLSASRPQDRQFILSSKKLLLSDSGFYLCAWSSQGGTQYFGPGTRLLVL.

V and J are TRBV18 and TRBJ1-1; 8 bases are a match to TRBD1. The CDR3 spans 15 residues. V lost 3 bases to trimming and J lost 0 bases; unmatched junction nucleotides: 3. The germline V gene has CDR1 KGHSH and CDR2 LQKENI. The CDR3 region has the DNA TGTGCCAGCTCACCCGGACAGGGCCTGAACACTGAAGCTTTCTTT. Protein product: CASSPGQGLNTEAFF.

This clone occurred once. The rearrangement joins TRBV14 to TRBJ2-2; D is perhaps TRBD2 (6 bases). The V gene lost 2 bases and the J gene lost 2 bases, with 9 bases spanning the gap. In germline, CDR1 is SGHDN, CDR2 FVKESK. There are 15 residues in the CDR3. Written as DNA, the CDR3 is TGTGCCAGCAGCCAACTACTAGCTAACACCGGGGAGCTGTTTTTT. This encodes CASSQLLANTGELFF.

The chain uses TRBV28 and TRBJ2-7, with TRBD2 matching 8 bases. The CDR3 is 17 residues long. CDR1 and CDR2 from the germline V gene are MDHEN and SYDVKM. After removal of 5 bases from V and 0 bases from J, the junction contained 12 bases not matched to a gene. The CDR3 loop is CASSPPAGGGPSYEQYF. CDR3 bases: TGTGCCAGCAGTCCCCCGGCGGGGGGAGGCCCCTCCTACGAGCAGTACTTC. The full variable domain, rest sourced from reference TRBV28 and TRBJ2-7, is DVKVTQSSRYLVKRTGEKVFLECVQDMDHENMFWYRQDPGLGLRLIYFSYDVKMKEKGDIPEGYSVSREKKERFSLILESASTNQTSMYLCASSPPAGGGPSYEQYFGPGTRLTVT.

This clone came up once. The chain combines TRBV2 with TRBJ2-3, with D perhaps TRBD1 (7 bases). Trimming took 6 bases from V and 6 from J, leaving 16 bases between them. The CDR3 sequence is 14 residues long. The germline CDR1 and CDR2 sequences are SNHLY and FYNNEI. Here the CDR3 reads CASRPRGAGDTQYF. In nucleotides, the CDR3 is TGTGCCAGCAGACCCAGGGGGGCCGGGGATACGCAGTATTTT.

This chain joins TRBV11-2 and TRBJ2-7; 12 nucleotides align to TRBD2. The V gene's germline CDR1 is SGHAT and CDR2 FQNNGV. J gave up 2 bases and V 5 bases, and 13 bases lay outside the gene matches. CDR3 length equals 18 residues. The CDR3 coding sequence is TGTGCCAGCAGCCCCCCCACTAGCGGGGGGACTAATGCCTACGAGCAGTACTTC. Translating gives CASSPPTSGGTNAYEQYF.

J is TRBJ2-2 and V is TRBV30; 8 nucleotides match TRBD2. Germline trimming cut 4 bases from V and 2 bases from J; bases unmatched to any gene: 3. In germline, CDR1 is GTSNPN, CDR2 SVGIG (reference sequence). The CDR3 has 14 amino acids. The CDR3: CAWMRGVNTGELFF. The CDR3, as DNA: TGTGCCTGGATGCGGGGGGTAAACACCGGGGAGCTGTTTTTT.

The rearrangement links TRBV11-2 to TRBJ2-1, with a possible D match to TRBD1 (6 bases). There are 14 residues in the CDR3. CDR1 SGHAT and CDR2 FQNNGV come from the germline V gene. Trimming removed 7 bases from V and 0 bases from J, with 10 bases in between. DNA for the CDR3: TGTGCCAGCAAAAAGGACAGCTCCTACAATGAGCAGTTCTTC. It translates to CASKKDSSYNEQFF.

V and J are TRBV7-2 and TRBJ1-1; D ambiguous. The germline V gene has CDR1 SGHTA and CDR2 FQGNSA. CDR3 length: 15 residues. Between the trimmed V and J ends, which lost 1 base and 2 bases, there was a span of 11 bases. Here the CDR3 DNA reads TGTGCCAGCAGCTTAGACAGCTCCCCTAACACTGAAGCTTTCTTT. Protein product: CASSLDSSPNTEAFF.

This chain connects TRBV4-2 to TRBJ1-4, with TRBD1 as a possible D gene (5 bases). V lost 6 bases to trimming and J lost 0 bases, with 11 bases between them. The CDR3 is made up of 15 amino acids. Looked up from germline, CDR1 is LGHNA and CDR2 is YNFKEQ. As DNA, the CDR3 is TGTGCCAGCAGTCGCGACAGAGCAACTAATGAAAAACTGTTTTTT. It yields the protein CASSRDRATNEKLFF.

The gene calls are TRBV5-1 and TRBJ2-1; TRBD1 agrees at 9 bases. Trimming cost V 3 bases and J 6 bases; bases outside gene matches: 4. CDR3 length: 14 amino acids. Germline loops: CDR1 SGHRS, CDR2 YFSETQ. The CDR3 region has the DNA TGCGCCAGCAGCTCGGGACAGGGTATCAATGAGCAGTTCTTC. Its translation is CASSSGQGINEQFF.

The V gene is TRBV6-5, the J gene TRBJ2-7; maybe TRBD2 (5 bases). V was trimmed by 5 bases and J by 3 bases, leaving 14 bases between them. This CDR3 is 14 amino acids long. CDR1 and CDR2 (germline): MNHEY, SVGAGI. The CDR3 DNA follows: TGTGCCAGCAGTCCGGACTCGCCCCACTACGAGCAGTACGTC. Translated: CASSPDSPHYEQYV.